A single sample is the source of the 4 T cell receptor beta chains below, sequenced in a study of beta chain features in type 1 diabetes. Findings and caveats of the study: Within each of all four CD4+ subsets, Type 1 diabetes patients had TCRB CDR3s that were moderately but significantly shorter.

For these receptors, no antigen is known. Sequenced material consisted of expressed TCRB transcripts (all of the isolated RNA was reverse transcribed). Clones were read by immunoSEQ multiplex PCR, and TCRdb kept only the in-frame ones, dropping some. The sample has about 240,000 clones, approximately 15% seen once; the top ten hold roughly 0.019%. Sequenced material: naive CD4+ T cells from blood. The receptors here all came from a man aged 25-45 years with type 1 diabetes.

This rearrangement joins TRBV11-2 to TRBJ2-2, with TRBD1 identical over 8 bases. The V gene's germline CDR1 is SGHAT and CDR2 FQNNGV. Trimming at V came to 5 bases and at J to 4 bases, leaving 3 bases not matched to a gene. This CDR3 has 14 residues. The chain's CDR3 is CASSRQGPTGELFF. The CDR3 nucleotides read TGTGCCAGCAGCCGACAGGGGCCCACCGGGGAGCTGTTTTTT.

This chain connects TRBV18 to TRBJ2-5; 7 bases fit TRBD1. The CDR3 has 15 residues. Germline CDR1 is KGHSH and CDR2 is LQKENI. V lost 2 bases and J lost 2; bases outside the gene matches: 5. The CDR3 loop reads CASSPRTGVQETQYF. CDR3 bases: TGTGCCAGCTCACCAAGGACAGGCGTTCAAGAGACCCAGTACTTC.

The gene calls are TRBV11-2 and TRBJ2-5, with 8 positions matching TRBD1. Germline assignment: CDR1 SGHAT and CDR2 FQNNGV. Trimming removed 11 bases from V and 5 bases from J; junction bases left unmatched: 10. The CDR3 loop spans 13 amino acids. DNA for the CDR3: TGTGCCGGGGGACAGGTCCACACGGAGACCCAGTACTTC. This translates into CAGGQVHTETQYF.

V usage is TRBV4-1 and J usage is TRBJ2-7; 10 bases agree with TRBD1. The CDR3 is 17 amino acids. CDR1 and CDR2 from the germline V gene are MGHRA and YSYEKL. Trimming removed 2 bases from V and 5 bases from J; junction bases left unmatched: 12. The CDR3 bases are TGCGCCAGCAGCCAATTTCTCCGGGACAGGGGAGCCAACGAGCAGTACTTC. Amino acid sequence: CASSQFLRDRGANEQYF.